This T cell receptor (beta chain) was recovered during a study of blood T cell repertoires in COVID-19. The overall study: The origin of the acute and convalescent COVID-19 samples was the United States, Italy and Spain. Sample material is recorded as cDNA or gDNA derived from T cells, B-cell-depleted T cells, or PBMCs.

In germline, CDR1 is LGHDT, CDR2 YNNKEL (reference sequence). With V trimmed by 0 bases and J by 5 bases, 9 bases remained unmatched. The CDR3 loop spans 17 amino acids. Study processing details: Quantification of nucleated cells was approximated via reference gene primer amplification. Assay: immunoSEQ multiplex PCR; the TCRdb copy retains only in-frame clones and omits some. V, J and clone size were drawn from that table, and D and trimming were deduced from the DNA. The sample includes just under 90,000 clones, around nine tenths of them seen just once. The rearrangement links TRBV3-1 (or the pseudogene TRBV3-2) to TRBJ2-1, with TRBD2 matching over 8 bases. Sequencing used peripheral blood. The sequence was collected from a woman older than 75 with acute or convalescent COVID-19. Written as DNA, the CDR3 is TGTGCCAGCAGCCAAGATTGGTCGGCGGGAGGTAACAATGAGCAGTTCTTC. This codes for CASSQDWSAGGNNEQFF.